The TCR beta chain under discussion was sequenced for a study of cytomegalovirus exposure and HLA in healthy donors. Study-level background: Earlier, 150 million to 200 million T cells were analyzed, and about 120 million unique TCR beta sequences were found among them. Within the Caucasian-associated ancestry cluster were approximately 77% of the 350 to 400 genotyped donors.

The PCR contained 60 Vbeta and 13 Jbeta primers. Methods used by the authors: Per a later analysis, the number of unique TCR beta chains was around 79 million, of which 9 million to 12 million were shared. Some clones are missing from TCRdb's copy, which holds only in-frame ones; the method was immunoSEQ multiplex PCR. V, J and clone size reflect that table, while D and trimming were determined from the DNA. Recorded for this sample: about 41,000 clones. Concerning this clone itself: Its target is unknown.

The germline CDR1 and CDR2 sequences are LNHNV and YYDKDF (reference sequence). Deletions cut 5 bases from V and 3 bases from J, with 17 bases between. CDR3 size: 15 residues. Study conclusions and caveats: Researchers catalogued roughly 170 TCR beta chains as cytomegalovirus-associated.

The material sequenced was PBMCs. The rearrangement uses TRBV15 and TRBJ2-7; a possible D gene is TRBD1 (5 bases). This TCR was sampled from a man aged 30 to 39 in good health and CMV-seronegative. CDR3 nucleotides: TGTGCCACCAGCTTACGAAGGGGTCCCGGCTACGAGCAGTACTTC. Amino acids: CATSLRRGPGYEQYF. Based on the CDR3 plus reference TRBV15 and TRBJ2-7, the full variable domain is DAMVIQNPRYQVTQFGKPVTLSCSQTLNHNVMYWYQQKSSQAPKLLFHYYDKDFNNEADTPDNFQSRRPNTSFCFLDIRSPGLGDTAMYLCATSLRRGPGYEQYFGPGTRLTVT.